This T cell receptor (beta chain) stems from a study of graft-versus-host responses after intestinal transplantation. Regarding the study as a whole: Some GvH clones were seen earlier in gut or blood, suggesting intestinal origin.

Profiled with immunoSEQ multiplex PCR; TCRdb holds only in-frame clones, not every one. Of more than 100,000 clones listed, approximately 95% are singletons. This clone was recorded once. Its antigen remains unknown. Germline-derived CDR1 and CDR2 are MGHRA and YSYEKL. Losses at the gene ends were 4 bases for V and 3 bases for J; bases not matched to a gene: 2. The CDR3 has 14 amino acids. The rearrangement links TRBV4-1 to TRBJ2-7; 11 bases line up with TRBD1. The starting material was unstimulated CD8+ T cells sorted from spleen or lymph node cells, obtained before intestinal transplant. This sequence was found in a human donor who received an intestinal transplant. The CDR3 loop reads CASSPGTGGYEQYF. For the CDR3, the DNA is TGCGCCAGCAGCCCCGGGACAGGGGGCTACGAGCAGTACTTC.